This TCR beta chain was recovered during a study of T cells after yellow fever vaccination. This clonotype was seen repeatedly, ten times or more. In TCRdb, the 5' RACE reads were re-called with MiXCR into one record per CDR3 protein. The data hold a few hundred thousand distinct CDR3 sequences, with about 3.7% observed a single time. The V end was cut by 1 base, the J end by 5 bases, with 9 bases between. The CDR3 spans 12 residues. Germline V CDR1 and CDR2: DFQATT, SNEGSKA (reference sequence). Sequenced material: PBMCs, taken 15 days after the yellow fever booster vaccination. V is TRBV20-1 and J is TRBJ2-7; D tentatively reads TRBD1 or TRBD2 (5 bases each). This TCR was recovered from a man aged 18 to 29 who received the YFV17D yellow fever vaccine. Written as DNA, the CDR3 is TGCAGTGCTAGAGGCAGGGACCACGAGCAGTACGTC. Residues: CSARGRDHEQYV.